These 27 T cell receptor beta chains originate from one sample sequenced in a study of shared clonotypes between healthy human individuals. Here immunoSEQ multiplex PCR was the method, and the copy in TCRdb shows in-frame clones only, minus some. The sample includes millions of clones, 85% to 95% of them seen just once. Sequenced input: naive CD4+ T cells sorted from blood. Subset meaning: CD45RA+ positively selected. All receptors derive from a man in his late teens or twenties in good health.

The chain couples TRBV2 to TRBJ2-3; 10 bases align to TRBD2. V shed 6 bases, J shed 1 base, and the junction held 4 bases outside the gene matches. Germline lookup yields CDR1 SNHLY and CDR2 FYNNEI. The CDR3 has 15 residues. The CDR3 nucleotides are TGTGCCAGCAGCACCGGGACTAGCGGCACAGATACGCAGTATTTT. Protein sequence: CASSTGTSGTDTQYF.

V is TRBV2 and J is TRBJ1-2; D not resolved. This CDR3 has 13 amino acids. V was shortened by 4 bases and J by 2 bases, with 8 bases between the two germline ends. CDR1 and CDR2 from the germline V gene are SNHLY and FYNNEI. CDR3 nucleotide sequence: TGTGCCAGCAGTGTTTCTAACAACTATGGCTACACCTTC. Amino acid sequence: CASSVSNNYGYTF.

Comments on this clone: In the same sample, other DNA sequences code for this CDR3. The chain employs TRBV20-1 and TRBJ2-5; D is unclear. The CDR3 runs 10 residues. The V and J ends lost 5 bases and 5 bases respectively, with 6 bases between them. Germline values: CDR1 DFQATT, CDR2 SNEGSKA (reference sequence). CDR3 protein: CSASEETQYF. The CDR3 DNA reads TGCAGTGCTTCCGAGGAGACCCAGTACTTC.

The rearrangement joins TRBV2 to TRBJ2-3, with D hard to call. The germline V gene encodes CDR1 SNHLY and CDR2 FYNNEI. There are 14 residues in the CDR3. Deletions cut 4 bases from V and 1 base from J, with 9 bases between. CDR3 DNA sequence: TGTGCCAGCAGTGGTAGTATCGGCACAGATACGCAGTATTTT. Encoded protein: CASSGSIGTDTQYF.

The rearrangement uses TRBV5-4 and TRBJ1-6, with D possibly matching TRBD1 (5 bases). Germline values: CDR1 SGHNT, CDR2 YYREEE (reference sequence). V shed 0 bases and J shed 5 bases, with 15 bases lying between them. The CDR3 loop spans 17 amino acids. The CDR3 DNA is TGTGCCAGCAGCTTGGCCTCGGGGCAGTCGAATAATTCACCCCTCCACTTT. This codes for CASSLASGQSNNSPLHF.

The chain combines TRBV11-3 with TRBJ2-3; no reliable D call. This CDR3 has 14 residues. Germline V gene sequence: CDR1 SGHNT, CDR2 YENEEA. V dropped 1 base and J dropped 2 bases, with 7 bases sitting between them. CDR3 in DNA: TGTGCCAGCAGCTTAGGGGTCACCACAGATACGCAGTATTTT. Protein: CASSLGVTTDTQYF. Complete variable domain (other parts from reference TRBV11-3 and TRBJ2-3): EAGVVQSPRYKIIEKKQPVAFWCNPISGHNTLYWYLQNLGQGPELLIRYENEEAVDDSQLPKDRFSAERLKGVDSTLKIQPAELGDSAVYLCASSLGVTTDTQYFGPGTRLTVL.

V usage is TRBV7-9 and J usage is TRBJ1-2, with D hard to call. Germline V gene sequence: CDR1 SEHNR, CDR2 FQNEAQ (reference sequence). V was cut by 5 bases and J by 5 bases, with 9 bases left in between. This CDR3 spans 12 amino acids. The CDR3, as DNA: TGTGCCAGCAGCGCCCATGGGTATGGCTACACCTTC. Its translation: CASSAHGYGYTF.

The chain couples TRBV7-9 to TRBJ2-3; 10 bases match TRBD2. Germline CDR1 is SEHNR and CDR2 is FQNEAQ (reference sequence). The CDR3 runs to 16 residues. The V segment lost 3 bases and the J segment 3 bases; nucleotides outside the gene matches: 6. CDR3 residues: CASSLSSGSRTDTQYF. In DNA, the CDR3 is TGTGCCAGCAGCTTGTCTAGCGGGAGTAGGACAGATACGCAGTATTTT.

The V and J genes are TRBV28 and TRBJ1-5; no clear D gene. V was cut by 3 bases and J by 7 bases, with 7 bases left in between. Germline CDR1 is MDHEN and CDR2 is SYDVKM. CDR3 length: 12 amino acids. Here the CDR3 DNA reads TGTGCCAGCAGTTTCACGGGACAGCCCCAGCATTTT. This sequence encodes CASSFTGQPQHF.

The chain recombines TRBV6-1 with TRBJ1-1, with D unresolved. Trimming took off 3 bases at V and 1 base at J, with 12 bases between the two ends. Germline-derived CDR1 and CDR2 are MNHNS and SASEGT. The length of the CDR3 is 15 residues. CDR3 sequence (DNA): TGTGCCAGCAGTGAGGTTGCGACGGCGAACACTGAAGCTTTCTTT. Translation gives CASSEVATANTEAFF.

V is TRBV11-2 and J is TRBJ1-1; D is possibly TRBD1 (5 bases). The V end was cut by 5 bases, the J end by 5 bases, with 15 bases between. The CDR3 runs to 14 residues. Germline CDR1 is SGHAT and CDR2 is FQNNGV. The CDR3, as DNA: TGTGCCAGCAGCCTGGACACCGGAGGTACTGAAGCTTTCTTT. Translating gives CASSLDTGGTEAFF.

This clone occurred once. V and J are TRBV7-2 and TRBJ2-7, with a possible D match to TRBD2 (7 bases). V lost 5 bases to trimming and J lost 2 bases, with 19 bases between them. The CDR3 sequence is 16 residues long. CDR1 SGHTA and CDR2 FQGNSA come from the germline V gene. The chain's CDR3 is CASSPSGTSLTYEQYF. The CDR3 DNA sequence: TGTGCCAGCAGCCCAAGCGGGACATCACTTACCTACGAGCAGTACTTC. The full variable domain, with the rest looked up from reference TRBV7-2 and TRBJ2-7, is GAGVSQSPSNKVTEKGKDVELRCDPISGHTALYWYRQSLGQGLEFLIYFQGNSAPDKSGLPSDRFSAERTGGSVSTLTIQRTQQEDSAVYLCASSPSGTSLTYEQYFGPGTRLTVT.

The genes are TRBV6-6 and TRBJ2-1; 8 nucleotides align to TRBD2. This CDR3 is 14 amino acids long. V lost 7 bases and J lost 6; bases outside the gene matches: 8. Germline CDR1 and CDR2: MNHNY and SVGAGI (reference sequence). The CDR3 DNA reads as TGTGCCAGCACCTCAACGGGAGGGGGCAATGAGCAGTTCTTC. The encoded protein is CASTSTGGGNEQFF.

A word on this clone: The same CDR3 arises from other DNA sequences in this sample as well. This chain uses TRBV5-1 with TRBJ2-3; TRBD1 matches 7 bases. CDR1 is SGHRS, CDR2 YFSETQ, per germline. The CDR3 contains 14 residues. The junction had 4 bases not matched to a gene; V was cut back by 4 bases and J by 2 bases. Written as DNA, the CDR3 is TGCGCCAGCAGCCCAGGACAGGACACAGATACGCAGTATTTT. Translated, it gives CASSPGQDTDTQYF. The variable domain in full, with the rest retrieved from reference TRBV5-1 and TRBJ2-3, is KAGVTQTPRYLIKTRGQQVTLSCSPISGHRSVSWYQQTPGQGLQFLFEYFSETQRNKGNFPGRFSGRQFSNSRSEMNVSTLELGDSALYLCASSPGQDTDTQYFGPGTRLTVL.

The chain uses TRBV19 and TRBJ1-2; D remains ambiguous. This CDR3 spans 11 amino acids. V was cut by 8 bases and J by 4 bases, with 8 bases left in between. Looked up from germline, CDR1 is LNHDA and CDR2 is SQIVND (reference sequence). CDR3 DNA sequence: TGTGCCAGTGATGGACTCTATGGCTACACCTTC. This translates into CASDGLYGYTF.

CDR3 residues: CASSFPGQGMDNQETQYF. CDR3 in DNA: TGTGCCAGCAGTTTCCCGGGACAGGGGATGGACAACCAAGAGACCCAGTACTTC. The chain recombines TRBV28 with TRBJ2-5, with 10 bases matching TRBD1. Germline-derived CDR1 and CDR2 are MDHEN and SYDVKM. J was trimmed by 0 bases and V by 3 bases; bases with no gene match: 10. The CDR3 covers 18 residues.

The gene calls are TRBV30 and TRBJ1-5, with 11 bases fitting TRBD1. The length of the CDR3 is 19 residues. Per germline, CDR1 GTSNPN and CDR2 SVGIG (reference sequence). V was clipped by 0 bases and J by 2 bases; unmatched bases: 12. The CDR3 DNA is TGTGCCTGGAGTGTAACCAGGACAGGGGGCGTTTCAGGCAATCAGCCCCAGCATTTT. Amino acids: CAWSVTRTGGVSGNQPQHF.

The chain joins TRBV4-1 to TRBJ2-4, with D perhaps being TRBD1 or TRBD2 (5 bases each). CDR1 MGHRA and CDR2 YSYEKL come from the germline V gene. V lost 1 base to trimming and J lost 6 bases, with 22 bases between them. This CDR3 region has 18 residues. The CDR3 protein is CASSQGSVARDGGNIQYF. In nucleotides, the CDR3 is TGCGCCAGCAGCCAAGGAAGTGTCGCTAGGGACGGAGGAAACATTCAGTACTTC.

The rearrangement joins TRBV7-6 to TRBJ1-5; TRBD1 matches 9 bases. Germline V CDR1 and CDR2: SGHVS, FNYEAQ. The CDR3 length is 21 residues. V lost 3 bases to trimming and J lost 0 bases; unmatched junction nucleotides: 18. This CDR3 is CASSLGPDYRGRVGSNQPQHF. CDR3 nucleotides: TGTGCCAGCAGCTTGGGCCCTGATTACAGGGGGCGCGTAGGTAGCAATCAGCCCCAGCATTTT.

The chain employs TRBV6-1 and TRBJ2-3; maybe TRBD2 (5 bases). V shed 2 bases and J shed 7 bases, with 10 bases lying between them. This CDR3 has 13 amino acids. In germline, CDR1 is MNHNS, CDR2 SASEGT. The CDR3 bases are TGTGCCAGCAGTGAACTAGCTAGAAATACGCAGTATTTT. This gives the protein CASSELARNTQYF.

The chain uses TRBV7-8 and TRBJ2-5; TRBD2 matches 13 bases. Trimming took 5 bases from V and 7 from J; bases not matched to a gene: 10. Germline assignment: CDR1 SGHVS and CDR2 FQNEAQ. This CDR3 has 16 amino acids. The CDR3 nucleotides are TGTGCCAGCAGCCCTCGACTAGCGGGGGGACTGAGGACCCAGTACTTC. This sequence encodes CASSPRLAGGLRTQYF.

With regard to this clone: The same CDR3 can be traced to other DNA sequences in this sample. This chain joins TRBV5-6 and TRBJ1-2; the D is unclear. Germline V gives CDR1 SGHDT, CDR2 YYEEEE. V lost 3 bases and J lost 3, with 6 bases in between. This CDR3 contains 12 residues. CDR3 amino acids: CASSSTDYGYTF. In nucleotides, the CDR3 is TGTGCCAGCAGCTCCACGGACTATGGCTACACCTTC.

The chain is built from TRBV2 and TRBJ2-2; 10 nucleotides match TRBD1. V dropped 5 bases and J dropped 6; count of bases not matched to a gene: 9. The CDR3 totals 16 residues. Germline lookup yields CDR1 SNHLY and CDR2 FYNNEI. CDR3 DNA sequence: TGTGCCAGCAGTTTACTGGGACAGGGGCAACCCGGGGAGCTGTTTTTT. It encodes CASSLLGQGQPGELFF.

This clone was observed a few times. Other DNA variants within this sample encode the same CDR3. The rearrangement joins TRBV7-2 to TRBJ1-1; 7 nucleotides line up with TRBD1. The CDR3 contains 14 residues. The ends lost 3 bases at V and 0 bases at J; junction bases unmatched: 1. Germline-derived CDR1 and CDR2 are SGHTA and FQGNSA. The CDR3 DNA reads TGTGCCAGCAGCTTGACAGGGATGAACACTGAAGCTTTCTTT. The encoded protein is CASSLTGMNTEAFF.

This clone came up many times. The chain uses TRBV7-9 and TRBJ1-6, with D tentatively TRBD1 (5 bases). V was trimmed by 5 bases and J by 10 bases, leaving 12 bases between them. From germline, CDR1 is SEHNR and CDR2 FQNEAQ (reference sequence). CDR3 length: 13 amino acids. CDR3 DNA: TGTGCCAGCAGCCGTGAGGGGTGGTCACCCCTCCACTTT. Its translation: CASSREGWSPLHF. The complete variable domain, with remaining parts taken from reference TRBV7-9 and TRBJ1-6, reads DTGVSQNPRHKITKRGQNVTFRCDPISEHNRLYWYRQTLGQGPEFLTYFQNEAQLEKSRLLSDRFSAERPKGSFSTLEIQRTEQGDSAMYLCASSREGWSPLHFGNGTRLTVT.

V and J are TRBV9 and TRBJ1-1; D is uncertain. The CDR3 loop spans 13 amino acids. Trimming took 3 bases from V and 2 from J, leaving 8 bases between them. Germline CDR1 is SGDLS and CDR2 is YYNGEE. CDR3 bases: TGTGCCAGCAGCGGATACATTAACACTGAAGCTTTCTTT. Amino acid sequence: CASSGYINTEAFF.

With respect to this clone: The sample holds other DNA sequences that translate to the same CDR3. This chain uses TRBV28 with TRBJ1-2; maybe TRBD1 (5 bases). V dropped 3 bases and J dropped 2 bases, with 7 bases sitting between them. The length of the CDR3 is 13 residues. Per the germline V gene, CDR1 is MDHEN and CDR2 is SYDVKM. The CDR3 bases are TGTGCCAGCAGTTTTTCAGGGAACTATGGCTACACCTTC. Amino acid sequence: CASSFSGNYGYTF.